This T cell receptor beta chain emerged from a study of CD8 T cells in Susac syndrome. The CDR3 runs to 16 residues. V was cut by 3 bases and J by 0 bases, with 12 bases left in between. The germline CDR1 and CDR2 sequences are MNHNS and SASEGT. An input of about 0.45 to 1 ug of RNA was subjected to reverse transcription using random hexamers. Across 54 Vbeta and 13 Jbeta, TCR beta CDR3 was amplified with immunoSEQ multiplex PCR. TCRdb re-called the immunoSEQ multiplex PCR reads through MiXCR, storing one row per CDR3 protein. The profile shows about 250,000 distinct CDR3 sequences, around 95% of them singletons.

V and J are TRBV6-1 and TRBJ1-5; D is undetermined. Sequencing was carried out using CD4+ T cells from PBMCs. This sequence was found in a human donor with multiple sclerosis. Here the CDR3 reads CASSESPGNSNQPQHF. CDR3 nucleotide sequence: TGTGCCAGCAGTGAGTCCCCCGGAAATAGCAATCAGCCCCAGCATTTT.